Listed below are T cell receptor beta chains from one sample, sequenced in a study of shared clonotypes between healthy human individuals. Measured with immunoSEQ multiplex PCR; TCRdb has only the in-frame clones, and not every one. Of millions of clones in the sample, over 85% were seen once. The sequenced sample was naive CD4+ T cells sorted from blood. Receptors originate from a man aged 18 to 29 in good health. CDR3s include the opening cysteine and the closing phenylalanine or tryptophan. The D gene is left open where the match is weak. Size values are once, few and many counts, or a class for expanded clones, and some rows have none.

TRBJ2-3 TRBV19 . TRBD1 TGTGCCAGTAGTAGACTACAGGGGGTGGGCACAGATACGCAGTATTTT CASSRLQGVGTDTQYF
TRBJ2-3 TRBV9 . . TGTGCCAGCAGCGACCTTCGACAGGGAGGGCCTAGCACAGATACGCAGTATTTT CASSDLRQGGPSTDTQYF
TRBJ1-2 TRBV28 . . TGTGCCACCTCCGGGCCATACTATGGCTACACCTTC CATSGPYYGYTF
TRBJ1-6 TRBV6-1 . . TGTGCCAGCAGGGGTCCCGCTTCACCCCTCCACTTT CASRGPASPLHF
TRBJ2-1 TRBV29-1 once . TGCAGCGTTGCTAACAATGAGCAGTTCTTC CSVANNEQFF
TRBJ2-2 TRBV18 . . TGTGCCAGCTCACCCCCCGCTCAAACCGGGGAGCTGTTTTTT CASSPPAQTGELFF
TRBJ2-7 TRBV30 once TRBD2 TGTGCCTGGAGTTTCCCCAGGGGGGGCATAGCGGGGGCGTCCTACGAGCAGTACTTC CAWSFPRGGIAGASYEQYF
TRBJ2-7 TRBV2 . . TGTGCCAGCAGTGAAAGGAAGGCCTCAGGGGAGCAGTACTTC CASSERKASGEQYF
TRBJ1-1 TRBV19 . . TGTGCCAGTATTGGAGGACAGTTGAACACTGAAGCTTTCTTT CASIGGQLNTEAFF
TRBJ1-6 TRBV18 . TRBD1 TGTGCCAGCTCACCACGGAACAGGGGGGGTTATAATTCACCCCTCCACTTT CASSPRNRGGYNSPLHF
TRBJ1-4 TRBV5-4 . TRBD1 TGTGCCAGCAGCTTGGGTTCCGACAGGGGTAATGAAAAACTGTTTTTT CASSLGSDRGNEKLFF
TRBJ2-7 TRBV7-9 . TRBD2 TGTGCCAGCAGCCTAACTAGCGGGTTTACCTACGAGCAGTACTTC CASSLTSGFTYEQYF
TRBJ1-2 TRBV29-1 . . TGCAGCGTTGTTCTCAGGTTAGCGTATGGCTACACCTTC CSVVLRLAYGYTF
TRBJ2-5 TRBV18 . TRBD2 TGTGCCAGCTCACCGCTAGCGGGGGGGGAAGAGACCCAGTACTTC CASSPLAGGEETQYF
TRBJ1-2 TRBV18 . . TGTGCCAGCTCACCAACGGGACTCCAAGTATATGGCTACACCTTC CASSPTGLQVYGYTF
TRBJ1-2 TRBV2 . . TGTGCCAGCAGCCTGGGGGGGGCCTATGGCTACACCTTC CASSLGGAYGYTF
TRBJ2-7 TRBV19 . TRBD1 TGTGCCAGTAGTATACCGGGACAGGGTCGTCACGAGCAGTACTTC CASSIPGQGRHEQYF
TRBJ1-6 TRBV30 . TRBD1 TGTGCCTGGAGTAAACTGACAGGGCCCTATAATTCACCCCTCCACTTT CAWSKLTGPYNSPLHF
TRBJ1-2 TRBV6-1 . . TGTGCCAGCAGTGGTTCCCAGACGGCCTCACATGGCTACACCTTC CASSGSQTASHGYTF
TRBJ2-1 TRBV9 . . TGTGCCAGCAGCGCCCCCGACGGCGGGGAGCAGTTCTTC CASSAPDGGEQFF
TRBJ2-2 TRBV7-2 . TRBD2 TGTGCCAGCAGCTTAATGGGAGGGATGGCCGGGGAGCTGTTTTTT CASSLMGGMAGELFF
TRBJ2-7 TRBV30 . . TGTGCCTGGAATGTTGGGGGGTACGAGCAGTACTTC CAWNVGGYEQYF
TRBJ2-7 TRBV5-1 . . TGCGCCAGCATTGACAGTAACTCCTACGAGCAGTACTTC CASIDSNSYEQYF
TRBJ2-7 TRBV6-5 . TRBD1 TGTGCCAGCAGTTACACGGGACAGTCCTACGAGCAGTACTTC CASSYTGQSYEQYF
TRBJ2-1 TRBV7-9 . . TGTGCCAGCAAATTCTTTGAGGGTGTGGTGGGAAACAATGAGCAGTTCTTC CASKFFEGVVGNNEQFF
TRBJ2-3 TRBV6-6 . . TGTGCCAGCAGGCCCAGACATCCGGAAGGTACGCAGTATTTT CASRPRHPEGTQYF
TRBJ1-1 TRBV25-1 . . TGTGCCAGCAGGATGGGGGGCGCGTACGAAGCTTTCTTT CASRMGGAYEAFF
TRBJ2-7 TRBV30 . . TGTGCCTGGAGTGTTTCCGACGAGCAGTACTTC CAWSVSDEQYF
TRBJ1-4 TRBV6-1 . . TGTGCCAGCAGTGCCCAAGGGGGAGGAGAGGAAAAACTGTTTTTT CASSAQGGGEEKLFF
TRBJ2-2 TRBV11-3 . . TGTGCCAGCAGCCCCTTGGTGTCCGGTACGAACACCGGGGAGCTGTTTTTT CASSPLVSGTNTGELFF
TRBJ2-3 TRBV6-6 . . TGTGCCAGCAGTTACAAAAACTTGGGCACAGATACGCAGTATTTT CASSYKNLGTDTQYF
TRBJ1-3 TRBV6-1 . . TGTGCCAGCAGTGAATCAGGAAACACCATATATTTT CASSESGNTIYF
TRBJ2-7 TRBV5-1 . TRBD1 TGCGCCAGCAGCCCGGGGACAGCCTACGAGCAGTACTTC CASSPGTAYEQYF
TRBJ2-7 TRBV7-2 . . TGTGCCAGCAGCTTAGTAGTGGTGGGGACCTACGAGCAGTACTTC CASSLVVVGTYEQYF
TRBJ2-7 TRBV5-6 . . TGTGCCAGCAGCTTGGGTAGTCCGTCCTACGAGCAGTACTTC CASSLGSPSYEQYF
TRBJ2-6 TRBV5-1 . . TGCGCCAGCAGCTTGGAGGGCCGGAGCTCTGGGGCCAACGTCCTGACTTTC CASSLEGRSSGANVLTF
TRBJ2-1 TRBV5-1 . . TGCGCCAGCAGCTTGGTTGGGGACACTTACAATGAGCAGTTCTTC CASSLVGDTYNEQFF
TRBJ1-5 TRBV15 . . TGTGCCACCAGCGACACTCAGGGTCCTGGATATAGCAATCAGCCCCAGCATTTT CATSDTQGPGYSNQPQHF
TRBJ1-5 TRBV6-5 . . TGTGCCAGCAGTGACAGCGATCAGCCCCAGCATTTT CASSDSDQPQHF
TRBJ2-1 TRBV11-3 . TRBD2 TGTGCCAGCAGCCCCCGACTAGCGGGGGGGCTTAATGAGCAGTTCTTC CASSPRLAGGLNEQFF
TRBJ2-7 TRBV29-1 . TRBD1 TGCAGCACCGGACAGGGAGTAATGGAGCAGTACTTC CSTGQGVMEQYF
TRBJ2-3 TRBV10-2 . TRBD1 TGCGCCAGCAGTACAGGGGACACAGATACGCAGTATTTT CASSTGDTDTQYF
TRBJ2-1 TRBV27 . TRBD2 TGTGCCAGCAGTTTCGGGGGACTAGTTAACAATGAGCAGTTCTTC CASSFGGLVNNEQFF
TRBJ1-2 TRBV6-5 . . TGTGCCAGCAGTTACTCCGGACTCCGTGGCTACACCTTC CASSYSGLRGYTF
TRBJ2-2 TRBV4-1 . . TGCGCCAGCAGCCAATTCGGGCAGGTGAACACCGGGGAGCTGTTTTTT CASSQFGQVNTGELFF
TRBJ2-5 TRBV5-4 . . TGTGCCAGCAGCTTAGGAGGAGGTGAGACCCAGTACTTC CASSLGGGETQYF
TRBJ1-1 TRBV29-1 few . TGCAGCGTTGCGCCAGGGCCTGAAGCTTTCTTT CSVAPGPEAFF
TRBJ1-6 TRBV5-4 . TRBD1 TGTGCCAGCAGCTCCCGGACAGGGCTAGGTTCACCCCTCCACTTT CASSSRTGLGSPLHF
TRBJ1-1 TRBV2 few . TGTGCCAGCAGGGGAGAGATGAACACTGAAGCTTTCTTT CASRGEMNTEAFF
TRBJ1-1 TRBV7-2 . . TGTGCCAGCAGCTTAACGGATCTGAACACTGAAGCTTTCTTT CASSLTDLNTEAFF
TRBJ2-1 TRBV7-2 . . TGTGCCAGCAGCTTCTCATCCTCCTACAATGAGCAGTTCTTC CASSFSSSYNEQFF
TRBJ1-3 TRBV7-2 . . TGTGCCAGCAGCTTAGTCGGGACAGGAAACACCATATATTTT CASSLVGTGNTIYF
TRBJ1-4 TRBV29-1 . TRBD1 TGCAGCGTTGGACAGGGATCGCGTACTAATGAAAAACTGTTTTTT CSVGQGSRTNEKLFF
TRBJ2-5 TRBV20-1 . . TGCAGTGCTAGACAAGAGACCCAGTACTTC CSARQETQYF